This T cell receptor beta chain appears in the sequencing data of a study of shared clonotypes between healthy human individuals. Study-wide points: The sharing of around 5% of naive CD4 clonotypes was seen across a handful of donors.

About this clone itself: What it binds is unknown.

Sequencing used immunoSEQ multiplex PCR; TCRdb keeps in-frame clones, though not all of them. The sample includes 950,000 to 1,100,000 clones, approximately 70% seen only once; the top ten take roughly 1.5%. CDR3 length: 14 amino acids. The V gene's germline CDR1 is SEHNR and CDR2 FQNEAQ (reference sequence). Trimming took 3 bases from V and 6 from J, leaving 11 bases between them. The material sequenced was memory CD4+ T cells sorted from blood. Subset here: CD45RA-negative fraction. The genes are TRBV7-9 and TRBJ1-4; weak D call: TRBD1 (5 bases). This TCR was sampled from a man aged 18-30 years in good health. In nucleotides, the CDR3 is TGTGCCAGCAGCTTCGGGAGGGGTGATGAAAAACTGTTTTTT. This codes for CASSFGRGDEKLFF.